Only a few counts were recorded for the clone carrying this T cell receptor (beta chain). What it binds is unknown. Germline CDR1 reads SNHLY; CDR2 reads FYNNEI. The CDR3 has 15 residues. V was pared by 7 bases and J by 2 bases, with 17 bases between. These data originate in a study of OX40 agonist ivuxolimab in advanced cancers. Across the whole study: Partial responses occurred in three patients (one hepatocellular carcinoma, two cutaneous melanoma).

The study's findings and limits: Partial responders at 0.1-3.0 mg/kg showed near-lowest clonal expansion. Specificity for antigen went undetermined in the expanded peripheral T cells. The study observed clonal expansion of CD4+ and CD8+ blood T cells by week 6 at 0.1 to 3.0 mg/kg.

TCRdb's copy holds only in-frame clones and misses some; the assay was immunoSEQ multiplex PCR. The table lists more than 75,000 clones, about 88% of them singletons. The chain joins TRBV2 to TRBJ1-1; D gene ambiguous. The specimen was CD4+ or CD8+ T cells sorted from blood, collected in a trial of the OX40 agonist ivuxolimab. The receptor was isolated from an adult with an advanced solid tumor such as melanoma, head and neck, liver or kidney cancer. CDR3 sequence (DNA): TGTGCCAGCATCGTCGGATCTGGAACTAACACTGAAGCTTTCTTT. Amino acids: CASIVGSGTNTEAFF.